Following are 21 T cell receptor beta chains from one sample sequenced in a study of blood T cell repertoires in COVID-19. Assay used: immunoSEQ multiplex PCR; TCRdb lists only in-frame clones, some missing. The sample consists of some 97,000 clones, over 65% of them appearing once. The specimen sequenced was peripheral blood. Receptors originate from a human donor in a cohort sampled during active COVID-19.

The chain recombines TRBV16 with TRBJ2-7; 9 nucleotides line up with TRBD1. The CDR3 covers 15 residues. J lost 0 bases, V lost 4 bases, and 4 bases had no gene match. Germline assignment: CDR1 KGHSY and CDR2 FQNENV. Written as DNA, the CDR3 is TGTGCCAGCAGCCCCCGGGACAGGGACTCCTACGAGCAGTACTTC. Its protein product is CASSPRDRDSYEQYF.

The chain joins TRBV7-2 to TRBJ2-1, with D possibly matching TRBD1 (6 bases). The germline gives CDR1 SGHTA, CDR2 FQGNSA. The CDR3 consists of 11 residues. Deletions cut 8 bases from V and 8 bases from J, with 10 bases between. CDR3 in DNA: TGTGCCAGCCAGGGGTATGATGAGCAGTTCTTC. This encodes CASQGYDEQFF.

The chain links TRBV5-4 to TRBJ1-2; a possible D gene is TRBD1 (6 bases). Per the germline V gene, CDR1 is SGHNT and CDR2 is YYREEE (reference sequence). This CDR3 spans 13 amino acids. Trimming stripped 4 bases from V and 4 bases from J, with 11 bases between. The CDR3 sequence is CASSRQETYGYTF. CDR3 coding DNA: TGTGCCAGCAGCCGACAGGAGACCTATGGCTACACCTTC.

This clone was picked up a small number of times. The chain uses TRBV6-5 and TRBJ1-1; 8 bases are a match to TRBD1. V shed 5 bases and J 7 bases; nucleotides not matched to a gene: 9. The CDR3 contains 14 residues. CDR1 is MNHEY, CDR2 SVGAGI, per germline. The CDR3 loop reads CASSHGQGRVEAFF. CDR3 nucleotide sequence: TGTGCCAGCAGTCACGGACAGGGAAGGGTTGAAGCTTTCTTT.

CDR3 sequence: CASSPTGVGTEAFF. The CDR3 DNA reads TGTGCCAGCTCACCAACAGGGGTCGGCACTGAAGCTTTCTTT. The chain uses TRBV18 and TRBJ1-1; 7 nucleotides match TRBD1. V lost 2 bases to trimming and J lost 4 bases; unmatched junction nucleotides: 4. The germline gives CDR1 KGHSH, CDR2 LQKENI. The CDR3 has 14 amino acids.

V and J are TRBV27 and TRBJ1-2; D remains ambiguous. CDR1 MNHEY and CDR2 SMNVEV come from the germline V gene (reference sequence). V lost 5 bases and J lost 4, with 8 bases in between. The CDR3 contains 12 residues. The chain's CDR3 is CASSPSGYGYTF. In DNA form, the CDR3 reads TGTGCCAGCAGTCCATCGGGCTATGGCTACACCTTC.

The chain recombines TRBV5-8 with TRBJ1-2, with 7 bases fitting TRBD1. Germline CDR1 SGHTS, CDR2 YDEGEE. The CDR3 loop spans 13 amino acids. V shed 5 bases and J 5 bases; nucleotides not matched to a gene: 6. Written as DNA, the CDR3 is TGTGCCAGCAGGAGGGGACAGATATATGGCTACACCTTC. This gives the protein CASRRGQIYGYTF.

The CDR3: CASSLAKSTDTQYF. The DNA of the CDR3 is TGTGCCAGCAGTTTAGCGAAGAGCACAGATACGCAGTATTTT. V and J are TRBV6-5 and TRBJ2-3; D is possibly TRBD2 (5 bases). CDR1 and CDR2 from the germline V gene are MNHEY and SVGAGI. V shed 4 bases and J shed 0 bases, with 8 bases lying between them. CDR3 length: 14 residues.

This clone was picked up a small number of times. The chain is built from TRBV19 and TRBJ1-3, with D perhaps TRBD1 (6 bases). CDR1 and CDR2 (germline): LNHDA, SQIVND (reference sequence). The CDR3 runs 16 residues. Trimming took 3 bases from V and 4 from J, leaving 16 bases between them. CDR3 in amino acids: CASSIPLRGRGNTIYF. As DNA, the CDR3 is TGTGCCAGTAGTATCCCTCTGAGGGGGAGAGGAAACACCATATATTTT.

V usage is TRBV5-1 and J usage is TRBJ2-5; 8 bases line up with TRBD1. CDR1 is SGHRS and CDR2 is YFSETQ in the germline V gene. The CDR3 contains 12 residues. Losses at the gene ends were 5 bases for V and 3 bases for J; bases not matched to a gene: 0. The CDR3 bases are TGCGCCAGCAGGACAGGGGAAGAGACCCAGTACTTC. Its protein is CASRTGEETQYF. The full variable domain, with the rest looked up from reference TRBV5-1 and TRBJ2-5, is KAGVTQTPRYLIKTRGQQVTLSCSPISGHRSVSWYQQTPGQGLQFLFEYFSETQRNKGNFPGRFSGRQFSNSRSEMNVSTLELGDSALYLCASRTGEETQYFGPGTRLLVL.

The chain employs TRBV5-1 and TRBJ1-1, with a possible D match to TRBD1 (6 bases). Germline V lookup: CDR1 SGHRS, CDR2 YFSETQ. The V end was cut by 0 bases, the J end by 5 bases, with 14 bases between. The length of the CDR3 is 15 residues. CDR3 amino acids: CASSLADQGSTEAFF. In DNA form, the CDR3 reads TGCGCCAGCAGCTTGGCCGATCAGGGGAGTACTGAAGCTTTCTTT.

In DNA, the CDR3 is TGTGCCAGTATGGGGAGGGGAGCTAACTATGGCTACACCTTC. As protein: CASMGRGANYGYTF. The genes are TRBV19 and TRBJ1-2; possibly TRBD1 for D (5 bases). Trimming took off 7 bases at V and 0 bases at J, with 12 bases between the two ends. Germline CDR1 is LNHDA and CDR2 is SQIVND (reference sequence). CDR3 length: 14 amino acids.

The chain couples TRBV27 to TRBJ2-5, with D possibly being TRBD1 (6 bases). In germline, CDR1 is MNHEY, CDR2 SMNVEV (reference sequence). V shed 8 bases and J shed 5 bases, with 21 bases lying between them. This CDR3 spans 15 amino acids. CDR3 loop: CASSLQGRGWETQYF. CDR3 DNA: TGTGCCAGCTCCCTTCAGGGGAGAGGTTGGGAGACCCAGTACTTC.

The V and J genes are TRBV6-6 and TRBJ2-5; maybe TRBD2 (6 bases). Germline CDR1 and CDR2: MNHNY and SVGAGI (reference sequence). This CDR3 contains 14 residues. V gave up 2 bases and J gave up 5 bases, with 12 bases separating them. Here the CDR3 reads CASSYGGESETQYF. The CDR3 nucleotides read TGTGCCAGCAGTTACGGCGGGGAATCGGAGACCCAGTACTTC.

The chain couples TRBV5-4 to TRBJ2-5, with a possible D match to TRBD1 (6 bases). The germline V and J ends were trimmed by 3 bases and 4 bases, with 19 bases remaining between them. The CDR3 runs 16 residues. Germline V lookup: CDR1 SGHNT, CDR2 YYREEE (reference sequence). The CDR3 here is CASSSPRTGWAETQYF. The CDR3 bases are TGTGCCAGCAGCTCTCCACGAACAGGGTGGGCAGAGACCCAGTACTTC.

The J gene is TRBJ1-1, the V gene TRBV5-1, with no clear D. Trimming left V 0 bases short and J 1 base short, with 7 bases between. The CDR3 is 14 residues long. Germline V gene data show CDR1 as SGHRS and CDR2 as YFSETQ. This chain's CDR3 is CASSLDGENTEAFF. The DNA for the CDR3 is TGCGCCAGCAGCTTGGACGGGGAGAACACTGAAGCTTTCTTT. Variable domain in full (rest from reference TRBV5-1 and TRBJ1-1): KAGVTQTPRYLIKTRGQQVTLSCSPISGHRSVSWYQQTPGQGLQFLFEYFSETQRNKGNFPGRFSGRQFSNSRSEMNVSTLELGDSALYLCASSLDGENTEAFFGQGTRLTVV.

CDR3 nucleotide sequence: TGTGCCAGCAGCTTAGCGGCAGGATTTCCCTATAGCAATCAGCCCCAGCATTTT. Translated: CASSLAAGFPYSNQPQHF. The chain recombines TRBV7-2 with TRBJ1-5; D is undetermined. Germline lookup yields CDR1 SGHTA and CDR2 FQGNSA. The CDR3 sequence is 18 residues long. V lost 0 bases and J lost 0, with 15 bases in between.

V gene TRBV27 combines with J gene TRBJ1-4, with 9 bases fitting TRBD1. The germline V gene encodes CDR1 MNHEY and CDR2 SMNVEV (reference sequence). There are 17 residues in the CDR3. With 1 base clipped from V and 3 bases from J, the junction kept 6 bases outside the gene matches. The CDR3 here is CASSLYGTGQANEKLFF. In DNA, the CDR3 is TGTGCCAGCAGTTTATATGGGACAGGGCAAGCTAATGAAAAACTGTTTTTT. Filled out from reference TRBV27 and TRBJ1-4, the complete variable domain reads EAQVTQNPRYLITVTGKKLTVTCSQNMNHEYMSWYRQDPGLGLRQIYYSMNVEVTDKGDVPEGYKVSRKEKRNFPLILESPSPNQTSLYFCASSLYGTGQANEKLFFGSGTQLSVL.

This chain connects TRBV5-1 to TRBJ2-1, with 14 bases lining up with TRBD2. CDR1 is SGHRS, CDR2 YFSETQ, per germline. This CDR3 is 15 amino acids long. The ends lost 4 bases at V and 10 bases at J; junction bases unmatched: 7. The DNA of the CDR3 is TGCGCCAGCAGCCCGGGGACTAGCGGGGGAGGGGAGCAGTTCTTC. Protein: CASSPGTSGGGEQFF.

The CDR3 is CASRRQSSTDTQYF. The CDR3, as DNA: TGTGCCAGCAGACGACAGTCGAGCACAGATACGCAGTATTTT. The chain links TRBV27 to TRBJ2-3; TRBD1 might be the D (5 bases). Germline CDR1 reads MNHEY; CDR2 reads SMNVEV (reference sequence). The CDR3 contains 14 residues. The V end lost 6 bases, the J end lost 0 bases, and 10 bases lay between the germline ends.

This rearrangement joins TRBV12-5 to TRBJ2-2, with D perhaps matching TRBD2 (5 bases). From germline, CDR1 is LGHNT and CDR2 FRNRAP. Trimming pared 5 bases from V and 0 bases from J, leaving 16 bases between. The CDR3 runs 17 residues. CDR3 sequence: CASGPLAGGSNTGELFF. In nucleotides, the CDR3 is TGTGCTAGTGGTCCCCTGGCAGGCGGGTCGAACACCGGGGAGCTGTTTTTT.